This TCR beta chain was retrieved from a study of blood T cell repertoires in COVID-19. Looking at the study overall: Donors in the United States, Italy and Spain gave samples during acute or convalescent COVID-19.

V lost 3 bases to trimming and J lost 4 bases; unmatched junction nucleotides: 11. This CDR3 has 16 amino acids. Germline CDR1 and CDR2: MDHEN and SYDVKM. Participants had their cohort set by participant-reported clinical history. Data came from immunoSEQ multiplex PCR; TCRdb stores just in-frame clones and leaves some out. The sample has some 170,000 clones; about 88% are singletons. The clonotype comes from a human donor with acute COVID-19. The donor label of this sample is uncertain. This rearrangement joins TRBV28 to TRBJ1-2, with 7 bases that match TRBD1. Sequenced material: PBMCs or T cells enriched from blood (not recorded which). The CDR3 sequence is CASSFFDRAPSYGYTF. As DNA, the CDR3 is TGTGCCAGCAGTTTTTTTGACAGGGCACCTAGCTATGGCTACACCTTC.